The 29 T cell receptor beta chains given below trace back to one sample, sequenced in a study of control samples from healthy donors and cancer patients. The protocol was immunoSEQ multiplex PCR, while the TCRdb copy is restricted to in-frame clones and leaves out a portion. The sample records some 95,000 clones, 80% to 90% being singletons. The sequenced sample was blood. The receptors here all came from a man aged 25-40 years in good health.

The chain is built from TRBV9 and TRBJ2-3; 7 nucleotides match TRBD1. The CDR3 has 16 residues. Germline V CDR1 and CDR2: SGDLS, YYNGEE. V was clipped by 0 bases and J by 5 bases; unmatched bases: 9. The CDR3 loop is CASSVEGRNRGDTQYF. DNA of the CDR3: TGTGCCAGCAGCGTAGAGGGTAGGAACAGGGGAGATACGCAGTATTTT. Supplemented by reference TRBV9 and TRBJ2-3, the full variable domain reads DSGVTQTPKHLITATGQRVTLRCSPRSGDLSVYWYQQSLDQGLQFLIQYYNGEERAKGNILERFSAQQFPDLHSELNLSSLELGDSALYFCASSVEGRNRGDTQYFGPGTRLTVL.

This chain links TRBV7-9 with TRBJ2-7; no clear D gene. The CDR3 is 19 residues long. Germline V gene lookup returns CDR1 SEHNR and CDR2 FQNEAQ (reference sequence). V lost 1 base and J lost 1, with 23 bases in between. The CDR3 spells CASSLDIFPPVGLSYEQYF. The CDR3 DNA reads TGTGCCAGCAGCTTAGATATCTTCCCCCCTGTGGGGTTGTCCTACGAGCAGTACTTC.

This sequence joins TRBV10-3 and TRBJ1-2; no firm D call. The length of the CDR3 is 17 residues. From germline, CDR1 is ENHRY and CDR2 SYGVKD. V was shortened by 5 bases and J by 3 bases, with 22 bases between the two germline ends. The CDR3 loop is CAISIQPGNWEDYGYTF. The CDR3 DNA is TGTGCCATCAGTATTCAACCTGGGAACTGGGAGGACTATGGCTACACCTTC.

The rearrangement links TRBV28 to TRBJ2-5; 8 nucleotides agree with TRBD1. Trimming cost V 5 bases and J 5 bases; bases outside gene matches: 7. CDR3 size: 14 residues. Germline CDR1 reads MDHEN; CDR2 reads SYDVKM. Here the CDR3 reads CASSPDRGRETQYF. CDR3 bases: TGTGCCAGCAGTCCCGACAGGGGACGGGAGACCCAGTACTTC.

The rearrangement joins TRBV7-3 to TRBJ2-1; D might be TRBD1 or TRBD2, each matching 5 bases. This CDR3 has 19 residues. The V gene's germline CDR1 is SGHTA and CDR2 FQGTGA. Deletions cut 4 bases from V and 0 bases from J, with 22 bases between. This chain's CDR3 is CASSYRMVRGQDSYNEQFF. The CDR3 DNA follows: TGTGCCAGCAGCTATCGAATGGTCCGGGGCCAAGACTCCTACAATGAGCAGTTCTTC.

V and J are TRBV29-1 and TRBJ2-7, with 7 bases fitting TRBD2. Germline CDR1 reads SQVTM; CDR2 reads ANQGSEA. V shed 7 bases, J shed 1 base, and the junction held 13 bases outside the gene matches. This CDR3 is built from 15 residues. The CDR3 bases are TGCAGCGCCGGGGGTCGGCTAGCGGCTTCCTACGAGCAGTACTTC. Translated, it gives CSAGGRLAASYEQYF.

Concerning this clone: Within the sample, other DNA sequences also encode this same CDR3. The genes are TRBV20-1 and TRBJ2-5; D is unclear. Trimming stripped 3 bases from V and 4 bases from J, with 3 bases between. Looked up from germline, CDR1 is DFQATT and CDR2 is SNEGSKA (reference sequence). The CDR3 is made up of 10 amino acids. The CDR3 coding sequence is TGCAGTGCTAGGCGAGAGACCCAGTACTTC. Encoded protein: CSARRETQYF.

V and J are TRBV12-3 or TRBV12-4 and TRBJ1-1; D call uncertain. The CDR3 runs 13 residues. The V end lost 6 bases, the J end lost 0 bases, and 8 bases lay between the germline ends. Here the CDR3 DNA reads TGTGCCAGCAGCCAGAGTGTGAACACTGAAGCTTTCTTT. Its protein product is CASSQSVNTEAFF.

This chain joins TRBV9 and TRBJ1-2; tentatively, D is TRBD1 (5 bases). Germline V lookup: CDR1 SGDLS, CDR2 YYNGEE. The germline V and J ends were trimmed by 0 bases and 1 base, with 16 bases remaining between them. CDR3 length: 17 amino acids. CDR3 bases: TGTGCCAGCAGCGTAGGTTGGAGACAGAACCTTAACTATGGCTACACCTTC. This translates into CASSVGWRQNLNYGYTF.

The rearrangement joins TRBV5-1 to TRBJ2-7; 11 nucleotides match TRBD2. V dropped 3 bases and J dropped 9; count of bases not matched to a gene: 11. Germline V CDR1 and CDR2: SGHRS, YFSETQ. CDR3 length equals 15 residues. The CDR3 spells CASSSVGTSGVGQYF. The CDR3 DNA reads TGCGCCAGCAGCTCAGTAGGGACTAGCGGAGTGGGGCAGTACTTC.

The gene calls are TRBV19 and TRBJ1-1, with a weak D call TRBD1 (5 bases). Germline lookup yields CDR1 LNHDA and CDR2 SQIVND (reference sequence). Trimming took off 6 bases at V and 3 bases at J, with 14 bases between the two ends. The CDR3 is 14 amino acids. The CDR3 DNA sequence: TGTGCCAGTAGCACGACGGACAAGGACACTGAAGCTTTCTTT. Amino acid sequence: CASSTTDKDTEAFF.

The V call is TRBV28, the J call TRBJ2-1; D is possibly TRBD1 (5 bases). With 6 bases removed from V and 3 bases from J, the gap between germline ends came to 9 bases. From germline, CDR1 is MDHEN and CDR2 SYDVKM. CDR3 length equals 13 residues. The CDR3 here is CASSRQNYNEQFF. DNA of the CDR3: TGTGCCAGCAGCAGACAGAACTACAATGAGCAGTTCTTC.

The CDR3 is CASRLDRRTEAFF. As DNA, the CDR3 is TGTGCCAGCAGGCTGGACAGACGAACAGAAGCTTTCTTT. J is TRBJ1-1 and V is TRBV7-2; possible D gene TRBD1, 6 bases. Germline CDR1 reads SGHTA; CDR2 reads FQGNSA. The V end lost 6 bases, the J end lost 8 bases, and 16 bases lay between the germline ends. CDR3 length equals 13 residues.

The chain combines TRBV2 with TRBJ1-1; D remains unclear. Trimming left V 5 bases short and J 3 bases short, with 4 bases between. Germline CDR1 reads SNHLY; CDR2 reads FYNNEI. The CDR3 sequence is 11 residues long. CDR3 sequence: CASSFDTEAFF. CDR3 in DNA: TGTGCCAGCAGTTTTGACACTGAAGCTTTCTTT.

V gene TRBV5-1 combines with J gene TRBJ2-5; 7 nucleotides match TRBD1. V was clipped by 0 bases and J by 3 bases; unmatched bases: 8. Germline V gene data show CDR1 as SGHRS and CDR2 as YFSETQ. The CDR3 loop spans 16 amino acids. CDR3 nucleotides: TGCGCCAGCAGCTTGGGCCCCGCCCAGGGGGAAGAGACCCAGTACTTC. Translated, it gives CASSLGPAQGEETQYF.

The V call is TRBV6-4, the J call TRBJ2-1, with 7 positions matching TRBD2. The J segment lost 4 bases and the V segment lost 0 bases, leaving 3 bases of the junction unmatched. From germline, CDR1 is MRHNA and CDR2 SNTAGT. The CDR3 loop spans 15 amino acids. CDR3 coding DNA: TGTGCCAGCAGTGACTCTAGCGGGCCTTACAATGAGCAGTTCTTC. This sequence encodes CASSDSSGPYNEQFF.

This rearrangement joins TRBV28 to TRBJ1-3, with D possibly TRBD1 on 5 matching bases. The germline CDR1 and CDR2 sequences are MDHEN and SYDVKM. This CDR3 contains 16 residues. V was cut by 7 bases and J by 4 bases, with 20 bases left in between. The CDR3 region is CASTPLVTALGNTIYF. CDR3 DNA: TGTGCCAGCACCCCTTTGGTGACAGCACTCGGAAACACCATATATTTT. The full variable domain, with the rest looked up from reference TRBV28 and TRBJ1-3, is DVKVTQSSRYLVKRTGEKVFLECVQDMDHENMFWYRQDPGLGLRLIYFSYDVKMKEKGDIPEGYSVSREKKERFSLILESASTNQTSMYLCASTPLVTALGNTIYFGEGSWLTVV.

J is TRBJ1-6 and V is TRBV6-5, with 10 bases aligning to TRBD1. This CDR3 spans 15 amino acids. Germline loops: CDR1 MNHEY, CDR2 SVGAGI. V trimming: 6 bases; J trimming: 9 bases; junction bases outside the gene matches: 8. The CDR3 DNA is TGTGCCAGCAGGCCCGGGACAGGGGTCGTTTCACCCCTCCACTTT. Encoded protein: CASRPGTGVVSPLHF.

This sequence joins TRBV27 and TRBJ2-1; 8 positions match TRBD2. The CDR3 contains 17 residues. Losses at the gene ends were 5 bases for V and 0 bases for J; bases not matched to a gene: 9. The germline V gene has CDR1 MNHEY and CDR2 SMNVEV (reference sequence). CDR3 in DNA: TGTGCCAGCAGTCCGTACATCAGCGGGAGCTCCTACAATGAGCAGTTCTTC. Its protein is CASSPYISGSSYNEQFF.

V usage is TRBV28 and J usage is TRBJ1-5, with no clear D. Germline loops: CDR1 MDHEN, CDR2 SYDVKM. The V gene lost 6 bases and the J gene lost 7 bases, with 10 bases spanning the gap. The CDR3 covers 12 residues. CDR3 bases: TGTGCCAGCAGACAATACATCCAGCCCCAGCATTTT. It is translated as CASRQYIQPQHF.

This sequence joins TRBV7-3 and TRBJ2-1; D is possibly TRBD1 or TRBD2 (5 bases each). Per germline, CDR1 SGHTA and CDR2 FQGTGA. This CDR3 has 15 residues. V lost 5 bases and J lost 6, with 17 bases in between. The CDR3 nucleotides are TGTGCCAGCAGCCCCGAGCAAACTAGGGGCAATGAGCAGTTCTTC. Translation: CASSPEQTRGNEQFF.

The chain uses TRBV5-8 and TRBJ2-1; 9 bases are shared with TRBD2. After removal of 0 bases from V and 5 bases from J, the junction contained 9 bases not matched to a gene. The germline gives CDR1 SGHTS, CDR2 YDEGEE. The CDR3 has 17 amino acids. The CDR3 DNA is TGTGCCAGCAGCTTGGTACGACTAGCGGAACAGAACAATGAGCAGTTCTTC. This encodes CASSLVRLAEQNNEQFF.

The chain couples TRBV4-1 to TRBJ2-1, with 8 bases identical to TRBD2. CDR3 length equals 17 residues. Looked up from germline, CDR1 is MGHRA and CDR2 is YSYEKL. V shed 7 bases and J 0 bases; nucleotides not matched to a gene: 11. The CDR3 sequence is CASTPGAGLVSYNEQFF. The CDR3 DNA reads TGCGCCAGCACTCCAGGGGCGGGACTAGTCTCCTACAATGAGCAGTTCTTC.

The chain recombines TRBV12-5 with TRBJ2-1; D gene ambiguous. The CDR3 extends over 14 amino acids. The V gene's germline CDR1 is LGHNT and CDR2 FRNRAP. Trimming left V 3 bases short and J 4 bases short, with 10 bases between. The CDR3 is CASGLFMEYNEQFF. The CDR3 DNA is TGTGCTAGTGGTTTATTTATGGAGTACAATGAGCAGTTCTTC.

This clone was counted a single time. The gene calls are TRBV7-9 and TRBJ2-1, with D perhaps matching TRBD2 (6 bases). V was cut by 4 bases and J by 9 bases, with 10 bases left in between. Germline lookup yields CDR1 SEHNR and CDR2 FQNEAQ (reference sequence). The CDR3 runs to 12 residues. CDR3 in DNA: TGTGCCAGCAGCTACTGGGACTTTGAGCAGTTCTTC. Protein: CASSYWDFEQFF.

The V and J genes are TRBV7-8 and TRBJ1-6, with D possibly TRBD1 on 6 matching bases. The CDR3 contains 16 residues. Trimming took 4 bases from V and 0 from J, leaving 10 bases between them. CDR1 SGHVS and CDR2 FQNEAQ come from the germline V gene. CDR3 residues: CASSSGAPSYNSPLHF. DNA of the CDR3: TGTGCCAGCAGCTCAGGGGCCCCCTCCTATAATTCACCCCTCCACTTT.

The chain links TRBV4-3 to TRBJ2-7; D not certain. This CDR3 is built from 13 residues. Germline values: CDR1 LGHNA, CDR2 YSLEER. Trimming cost V 4 bases and J 3 bases, with 10 bases left between them. CDR3 residues: CASSLVSGYEQYF. The CDR3 nucleotides are TGCGCCAGCAGCCTCGTGTCGGGCTACGAGCAGTACTTC.

Only a few counts were recorded for this clone. In DNA form, the CDR3 reads TGCGCCAGCAGCCAAATCGGACGGGGGGGCTCTGGAAACACCATATATTTT. Its translation: CASSQIGRGGSGNTIYF. The chain employs TRBV4-3 and TRBJ1-3, with D possibly being TRBD1 (5 bases). Trimming stripped 2 bases from V and 0 bases from J, with 14 bases between. CDR1 is LGHNA, CDR2 YSLEER, per germline. This CDR3 has 17 residues.

CDR3 bases: TGTGCCAGCAGCTTAGGAACTAGAACGCAGTATTTT. This sequence encodes CASSLGTRTQYF. The chain has TRBV11-3 and TRBJ2-3; D perhaps matches TRBD2 (5 bases). CDR1 and CDR2 (germline): SGHNT, YENEEA. This CDR3 is built from 12 residues. V was clipped by 1 base and J by 9 bases, with 8 bases between them.